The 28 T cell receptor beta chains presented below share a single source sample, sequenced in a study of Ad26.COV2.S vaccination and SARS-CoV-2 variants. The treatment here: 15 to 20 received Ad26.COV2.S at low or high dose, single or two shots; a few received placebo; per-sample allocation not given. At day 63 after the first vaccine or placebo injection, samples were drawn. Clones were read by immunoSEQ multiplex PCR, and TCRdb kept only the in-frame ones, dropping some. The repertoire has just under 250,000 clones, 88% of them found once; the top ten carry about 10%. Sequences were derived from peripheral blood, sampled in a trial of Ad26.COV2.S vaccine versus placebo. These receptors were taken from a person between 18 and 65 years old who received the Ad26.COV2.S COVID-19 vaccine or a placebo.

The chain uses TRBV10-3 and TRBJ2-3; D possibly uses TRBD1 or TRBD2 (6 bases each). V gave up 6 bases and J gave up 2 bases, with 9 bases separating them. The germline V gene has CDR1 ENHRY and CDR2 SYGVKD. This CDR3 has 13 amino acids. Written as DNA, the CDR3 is TGTGCCATCAGGGGGGGCACCACAGATACGCAGTATTTT. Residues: CAIRGGTTDTQYF.

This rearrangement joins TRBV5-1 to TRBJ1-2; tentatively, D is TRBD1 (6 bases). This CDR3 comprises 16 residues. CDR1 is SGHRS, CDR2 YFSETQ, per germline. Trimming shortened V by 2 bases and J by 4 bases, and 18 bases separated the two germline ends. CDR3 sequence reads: CASSLGGRPDVYGYTF. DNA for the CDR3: TGCGCCAGCAGCTTAGGGGGGAGACCCGATGTCTATGGCTACACCTTC.

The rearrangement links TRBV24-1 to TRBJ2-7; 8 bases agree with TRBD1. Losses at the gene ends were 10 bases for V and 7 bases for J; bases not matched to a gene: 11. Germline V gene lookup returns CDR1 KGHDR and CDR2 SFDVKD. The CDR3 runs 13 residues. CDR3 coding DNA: TGTGCCACGAGAGGACAGGGACGAGAAGAGCAGTACTTC. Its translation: CATRGQGREEQYF.

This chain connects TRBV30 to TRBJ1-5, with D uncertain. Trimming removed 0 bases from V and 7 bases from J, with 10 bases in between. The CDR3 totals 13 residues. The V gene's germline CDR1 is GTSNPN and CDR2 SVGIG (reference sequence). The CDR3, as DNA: TGTGCCTGGAGTGTTGAGTCTGGACAGCCCCAGCATTTT. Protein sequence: CAWSVESGQPQHF.

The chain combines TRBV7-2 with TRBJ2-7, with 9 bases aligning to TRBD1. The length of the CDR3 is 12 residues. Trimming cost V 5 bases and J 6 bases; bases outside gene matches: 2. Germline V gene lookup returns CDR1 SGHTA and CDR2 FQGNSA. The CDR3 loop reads CASSIQGAEQYF. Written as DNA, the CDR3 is TGTGCCAGCAGCATACAGGGGGCCGAGCAGTACTTC.

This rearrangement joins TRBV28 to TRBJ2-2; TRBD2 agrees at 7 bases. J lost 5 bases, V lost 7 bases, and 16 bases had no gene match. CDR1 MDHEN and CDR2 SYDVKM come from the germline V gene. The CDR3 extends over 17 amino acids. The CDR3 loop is CASTTRRGGAGTGELFF. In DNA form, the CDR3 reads TGTGCCAGCACCACCCGAAGGGGAGGGGCCGGGACCGGGGAGCTGTTTTTT.

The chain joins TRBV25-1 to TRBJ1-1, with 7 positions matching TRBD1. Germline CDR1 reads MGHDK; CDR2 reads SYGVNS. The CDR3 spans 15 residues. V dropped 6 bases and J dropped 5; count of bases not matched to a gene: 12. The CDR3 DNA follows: TGTGCCAGCAGCCCCCGGGCCAGGGGGGTTACTGAAGCTTTCTTT. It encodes CASSPRARGVTEAFF.

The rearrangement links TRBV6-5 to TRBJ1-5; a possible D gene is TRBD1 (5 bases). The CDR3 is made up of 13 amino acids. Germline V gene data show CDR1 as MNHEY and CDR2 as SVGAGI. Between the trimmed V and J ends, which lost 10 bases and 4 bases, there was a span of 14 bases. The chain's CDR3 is CATKLEGNQPQHF. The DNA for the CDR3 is TGTGCCACCAAACTGGAGGGGAATCAGCCCCAGCATTTT.

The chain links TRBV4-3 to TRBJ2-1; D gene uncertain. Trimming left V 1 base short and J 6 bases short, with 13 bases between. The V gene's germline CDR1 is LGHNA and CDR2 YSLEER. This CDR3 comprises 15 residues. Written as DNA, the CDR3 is TGCGCCAGCAGCCAAGGTCCGGGTAGTTTCAATGAGCAGTTCTTC. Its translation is CASSQGPGSFNEQFF.

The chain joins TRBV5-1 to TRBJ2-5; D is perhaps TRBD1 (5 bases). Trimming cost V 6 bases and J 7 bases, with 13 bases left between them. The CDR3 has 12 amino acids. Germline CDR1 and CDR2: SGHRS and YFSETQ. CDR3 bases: TGCGCCAGCACCCCAGACCAGGGGACCCAGTACTTC. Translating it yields CASTPDQGTQYF.

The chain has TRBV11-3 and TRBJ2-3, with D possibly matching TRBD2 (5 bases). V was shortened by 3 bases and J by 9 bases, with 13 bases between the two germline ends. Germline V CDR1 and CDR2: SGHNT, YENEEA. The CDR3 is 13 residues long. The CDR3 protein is CASSFTVPGTQYF. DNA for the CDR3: TGTGCCAGCAGCTTTACGGTCCCGGGGACGCAGTATTTT.

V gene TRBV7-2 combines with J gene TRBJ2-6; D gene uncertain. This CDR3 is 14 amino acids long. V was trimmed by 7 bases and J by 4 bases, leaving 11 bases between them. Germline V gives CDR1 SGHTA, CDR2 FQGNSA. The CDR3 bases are TGTGCCAGCACTTGGGTCAGGGGGGCCAACGTCCTGACTTTC. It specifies CASTWVRGANVLTF.

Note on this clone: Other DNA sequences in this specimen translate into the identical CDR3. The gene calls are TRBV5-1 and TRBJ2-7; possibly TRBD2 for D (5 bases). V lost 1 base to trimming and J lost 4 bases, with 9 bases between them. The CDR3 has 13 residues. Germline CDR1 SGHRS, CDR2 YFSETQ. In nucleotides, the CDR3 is TGCGCCAGCAGCTTGCTGGGAGATTACGAGCAGTACTTC. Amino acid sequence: CASSLLGDYEQYF. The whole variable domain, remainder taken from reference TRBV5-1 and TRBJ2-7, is KAGVTQTPRYLIKTRGQQVTLSCSPISGHRSVSWYQQTPGQGLQFLFEYFSETQRNKGNFPGRFSGRQFSNSRSEMNVSTLELGDSALYLCASSLLGDYEQYFGPGTRLTVT.

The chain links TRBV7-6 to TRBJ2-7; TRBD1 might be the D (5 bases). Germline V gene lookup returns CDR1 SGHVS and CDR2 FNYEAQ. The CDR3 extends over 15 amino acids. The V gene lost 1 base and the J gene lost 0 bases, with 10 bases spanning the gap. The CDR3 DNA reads TGTGCCAGCAGCTTAGACAGGCCTAGCTCCTACGAGCAGTACTTC. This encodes CASSLDRPSSYEQYF.

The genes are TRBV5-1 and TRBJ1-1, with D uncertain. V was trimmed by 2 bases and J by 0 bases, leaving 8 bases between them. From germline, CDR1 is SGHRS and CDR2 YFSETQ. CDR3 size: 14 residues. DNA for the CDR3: TGCGCCAGCAGCTTCAGGCCCATGAACACTGAAGCTTTCTTT. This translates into CASSFRPMNTEAFF. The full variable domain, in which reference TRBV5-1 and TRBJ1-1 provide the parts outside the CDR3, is KAGVTQTPRYLIKTRGQQVTLSCSPISGHRSVSWYQQTPGQGLQFLFEYFSETQRNKGNFPGRFSGRQFSNSRSEMNVSTLELGDSALYLCASSFRPMNTEAFFGQGTRLTVV.

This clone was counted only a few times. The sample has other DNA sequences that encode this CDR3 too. This chain's CDR3 is CASSTTGNQPQHF. The CDR3, as DNA: TGTGCCAGCAGTACTACAGGGAATCAGCCCCAGCATTTT. This sequence joins TRBV2 and TRBJ1-5; tentative D call: TRBD1 (6 bases). The germline CDR1 and CDR2 sequences are SNHLY and FYNNEI. The V end was cut by 5 bases, the J end by 4 bases, with 9 bases between. CDR3 length: 13 residues.

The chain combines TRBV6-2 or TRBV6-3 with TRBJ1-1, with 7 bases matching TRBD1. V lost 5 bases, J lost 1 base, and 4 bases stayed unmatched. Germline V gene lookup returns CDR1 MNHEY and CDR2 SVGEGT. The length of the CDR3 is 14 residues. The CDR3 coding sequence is TGTGCCAGCAGTACCCGGACAGGGAACACTGAAGCTTTCTTT. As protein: CASSTRTGNTEAFF.

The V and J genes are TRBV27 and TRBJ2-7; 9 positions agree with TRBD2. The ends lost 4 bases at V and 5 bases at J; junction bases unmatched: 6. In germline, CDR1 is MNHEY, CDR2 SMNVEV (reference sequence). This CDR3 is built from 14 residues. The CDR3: CASSSGLASHEQYF. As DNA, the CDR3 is TGTGCCAGCAGTTCCGGACTAGCGAGCCACGAGCAGTACTTC.

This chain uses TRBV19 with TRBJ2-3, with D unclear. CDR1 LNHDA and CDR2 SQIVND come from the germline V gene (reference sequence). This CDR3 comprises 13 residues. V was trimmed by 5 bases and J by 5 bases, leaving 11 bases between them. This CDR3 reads CASSAQKGDTQYF. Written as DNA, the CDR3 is TGTGCCAGTAGTGCACAAAAGGGAGATACGCAGTATTTT.

The CDR3 here is CASSLPRTTDTQYF. The CDR3 DNA sequence: TGTGCCAGCAGCTTACCTAGAACCACAGATACGCAGTATTTT. The rearrangement uses TRBV7-8 and TRBJ2-3; D not resolved. V was pared by 2 bases and J by 2 bases, with 8 bases between. The length of the CDR3 is 14 residues. From germline, CDR1 is SGHVS and CDR2 FQNEAQ.

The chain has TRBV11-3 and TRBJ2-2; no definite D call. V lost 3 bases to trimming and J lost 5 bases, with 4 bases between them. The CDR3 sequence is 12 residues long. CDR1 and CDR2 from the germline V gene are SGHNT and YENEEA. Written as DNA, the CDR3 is TGTGCCAGCAGCTTTTCGACCGGGGAGCTGTTTTTT. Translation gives CASSFSTGELFF.

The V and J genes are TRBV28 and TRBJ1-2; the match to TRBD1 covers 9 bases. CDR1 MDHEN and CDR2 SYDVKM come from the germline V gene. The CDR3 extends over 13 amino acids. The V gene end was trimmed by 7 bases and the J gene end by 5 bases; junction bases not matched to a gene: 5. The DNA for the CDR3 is TGTGCCAGCAACTCGGACAGGGGTTATGGCTACACCTTC. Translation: CASNSDRGYGYTF.

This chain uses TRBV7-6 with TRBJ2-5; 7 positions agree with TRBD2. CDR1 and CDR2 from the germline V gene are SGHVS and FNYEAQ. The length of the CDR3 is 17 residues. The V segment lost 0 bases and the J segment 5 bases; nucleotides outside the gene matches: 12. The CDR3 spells CASSLAGTGGGVETQYF. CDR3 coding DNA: TGTGCCAGCAGCTTAGCGGGCACTGGGGGGGGAGTCGAGACCCAGTACTTC.

CDR3 nucleotides: TGTGCCTGGAGTAGGGGGACTCAAGGGCTTGAGCAGTTCTTC. This gives the protein CAWSRGTQGLEQFF. V usage is TRBV30 and J usage is TRBJ2-1; D may match TRBD1 or TRBD2 (6 bases each). V was shortened by 2 bases and J by 9 bases, with 17 bases between the two germline ends. Germline V CDR1 and CDR2: GTSNPN, SVGIG (reference sequence). The length of the CDR3 is 14 residues.

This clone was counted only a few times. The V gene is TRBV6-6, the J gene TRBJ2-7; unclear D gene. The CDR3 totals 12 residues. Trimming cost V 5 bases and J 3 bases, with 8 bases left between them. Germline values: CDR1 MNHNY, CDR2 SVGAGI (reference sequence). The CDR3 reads CASSMDGYEQYF. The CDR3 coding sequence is TGTGCCAGCAGTATGGACGGCTACGAGCAGTACTTC.

The chain's CDR3 is CASGRKVAAAEAFF. The CDR3 DNA reads TGTGCCAGCGGACGTAAGGTTGCTGCGGCTGAAGCTTTCTTT. V is TRBV19 and J is TRBJ1-1; D uncertain. V lost 9 bases and J 6 bases, leaving 20 bases between the germline ends. Germline V gene sequence: CDR1 LNHDA, CDR2 SQIVND (reference sequence). The CDR3 extends over 14 amino acids.

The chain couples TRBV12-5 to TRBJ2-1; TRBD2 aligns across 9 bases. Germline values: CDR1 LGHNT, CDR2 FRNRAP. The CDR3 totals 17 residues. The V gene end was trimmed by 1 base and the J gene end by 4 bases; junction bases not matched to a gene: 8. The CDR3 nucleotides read TGTGCTAGTGGTTTGGGATTCTCTAGCGGGAAGTACAATGAGCAGTTCTTC. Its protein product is CASGLGFSSGKYNEQFF.

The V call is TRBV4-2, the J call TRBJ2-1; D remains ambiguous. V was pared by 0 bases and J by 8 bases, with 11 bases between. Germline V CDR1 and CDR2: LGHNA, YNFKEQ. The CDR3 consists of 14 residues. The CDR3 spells CASSQEGIRDEQFF. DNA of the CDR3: TGTGCCAGCAGCCAAGAAGGAATCAGAGATGAGCAGTTCTTC.